Following are 14 T cell receptor beta chains from one sample sequenced in a study of a mutant IDH1 vaccine in newly diagnosed glioma. Sequencing was performed with immunoSEQ multiplex PCR; in TCRdb, only in-frame clones are kept and a portion is missing. The sample consists of roughly 50,000 clones, roughly 81% of them appearing once. The time point was: week 23, last vaccination. In every dose of vaccine, 300 ug of mutant IDH1 20-mer peptide was given alongside topical imiquimod. Antigens of these TCRs are unknown. Sequenced here: PBMCs, sampled from a glioma patient whose treatment included an IDH1 peptide vaccine. Receptors were obtained from a woman aged 40 to 55 with glioma. Some clones in this sample may be carry-over from other donors' samples.

The chain is built from TRBV6-1 and TRBJ1-5; D is undetermined. CDR3 length equals 15 residues. Trimming removed 3 bases at V and 0 bases at J, with 9 bases between. The germline V gene encodes CDR1 MNHNS and CDR2 SASEGT. DNA for the CDR3: TGTGCCAGCAGTGAGGGCGACTTTAGCAATCAGCCCCAGCATTTT. This codes for CASSEGDFSNQPQHF.

This clone has just one count. The chain's CDR3 is CASSYSGGRETQYF. The CDR3 region has the DNA TGTGCCAGCAGTTACTCCGGGGGTAGAGAGACCCAGTACTTC. The chain employs TRBV6-5 and TRBJ2-5; TRBD2 might be the D (6 bases). Germline loops: CDR1 MNHEY, CDR2 SVGAGI. The CDR3 runs 14 residues. Trimming stripped 0 bases from V and 4 bases from J, with 9 bases between.

The chain has TRBV19 and TRBJ1-2; D possibly corresponds to TRBD1 (6 bases). Trimming removed 5 bases from V and 8 bases from J, with 15 bases in between. The CDR3 is 13 residues long. CDR1 and CDR2 (germline): LNHDA, SQIVND (reference sequence). The chain's CDR3 is CASSLDRRRGYTF. Here the CDR3 DNA reads TGTGCCAGTAGTCTCGACAGGAGGCGAGGCTACACCTTC.

The table lists this clone with a count of one. CDR3 in DNA: TGTGCCAGCAGCCCCGGGACAGGGATGAACACTGAAGCTTTCTTT. Translation gives CASSPGTGMNTEAFF. The V gene is TRBV5-4, the J gene TRBJ1-1; 9 bases are shared with TRBD1. Trimming at V came to 4 bases and at J to 0 bases, leaving 4 bases not matched to a gene. The CDR3 is 15 amino acids. CDR1 and CDR2 (germline): SGHNT, YYREEE (reference sequence).

This clone was seen more than once but under ten times. The limits of the CDR3 on the DNA are not certain, so only TCRdb's listed CDR3 is given. The rearrangement uses TRBV2 and TRBJ1-1; whether TRBD1, the table's D call, matches the DNA was not checked. Counting both end residues, the CDR3 totals 16 amino acids. The germline V gene has CDR1 SNHLY and CDR2 FYNNEI. The CDR3 sequence is CASSSSTGAKDTEAFF.

This clone came up once. CDR3 region: CASSLDRQETQYF. The CDR3 DNA follows: TGTGCCAGCAGCTTAGACAGGCAAGAGACCCAGTACTTC. V gene TRBV7-8 combines with J gene TRBJ2-5; TRBD1 might be the D (5 bases). The CDR3 has 13 amino acids. Germline V gives CDR1 SGHVS, CDR2 FQNEAQ. V was clipped by 1 base and J by 2 bases, with 5 bases between them.

There are a few counts of this clone. The chain has TRBV6-6 and TRBJ2-1, with 8 bases fitting TRBD1. CDR3 size: 12 residues. Germline assignment: CDR1 MNHNY and CDR2 SVGAGI (reference sequence). Trimming took 2 bases from V and 13 from J; bases not matched to a gene: 4. The CDR3 here is CASSYPQGDQFF. CDR3 coding DNA: TGTGCCAGCAGTTACCCACAGGGGGACCAGTTCTTC.

The rearrangement uses TRBV6-1 and TRBJ1-4; D may be TRBD1 (5 bases). Trimming took off 2 bases at V and 6 bases at J, with 22 bases between the two ends. Germline V CDR1 and CDR2: MNHNS, SASEGT. The CDR3 length is 18 residues. As DNA, the CDR3 is TGTGCCAGCAGTGAAAGGTGGGGCATCCGGAGGGTTGATGAAAAACTGTTTTTT. This gives the protein CASSERWGIRRVDEKLFF.

The DNA for the CDR3 is TGTGCCAGTAGTGACAAGGACGGGGCCGGCATTCAGTACTTC. This codes for CASSDKDGAGIQYF. V usage is TRBV19 and J usage is TRBJ2-4; D possibly uses TRBD1 or TRBD2 (5 bases each). The CDR3 covers 14 residues. CDR1 LNHDA and CDR2 SQIVND come from the germline V gene (reference sequence). V was clipped by 5 bases and J by 9 bases, with 17 bases between them.

The count of this clone is one. The gene calls are TRBV7-9 and TRBJ1-2, with TRBD1 as a possible D gene (5 bases). Germline V gives CDR1 SEHNR, CDR2 FQNEAQ (reference sequence). This CDR3 region has 14 residues. Trimming took 1 base from V and 8 from J, leaving 14 bases between them. The CDR3 DNA reads as TGTGCCAGCAGCTTAGTAGGCCCTCGGGACGGCTACACCTTC. This sequence encodes CASSLVGPRDGYTF.

This clone is medium-sized within its sample. V and J are TRBV4-1 and TRBJ1-1; D is ambiguous. Germline values: CDR1 MGHRA, CDR2 YSYEKL. V was cut by 5 bases and J by 3 bases, with 4 bases left in between. The CDR3 has 11 residues. CDR3 DNA: TGCGCCAGCAGCGGGTACACTGAAGCTTTCTTT. Amino acid sequence: CASSGYTEAFF.

The gene calls are TRBV19 and TRBJ1-2; 8 bases are a match to TRBD1. The CDR3 contains 14 residues. Germline loops: CDR1 LNHDA, CDR2 SQIVND (reference sequence). V dropped 7 bases and J dropped 4; count of bases not matched to a gene: 8. The CDR3 coding sequence is TGTGCCAGTATCCCCGGACAGGGAGGCTATGGCTACACCTTC. This gives the protein CASIPGQGGYGYTF.

V and J are TRBV4-2 and TRBJ1-1; D not certain. V was clipped by 1 base and J by 0 bases, with 9 bases between them. CDR3 size: 15 residues. Germline CDR1 and CDR2: LGHNA and YNFKEQ. The CDR3: CASSQVAGMNTEAFF. CDR3 coding DNA: TGTGCCAGCAGCCAAGTGGCGGGGATGAACACTGAAGCTTTCTTT.

This chain uses TRBV28 with TRBJ2-7; TRBD2 aligns across 10 bases. This CDR3 has 15 amino acids. Germline lookup yields CDR1 MDHEN and CDR2 SYDVKM. With V trimmed by 2 bases and J by 4 bases, 5 bases remained unmatched. The CDR3 loop is CASSLLSGGAYEQYF. The CDR3 nucleotides read TGTGCCAGCAGTTTACTGAGCGGGGGGGCTTACGAGCAGTACTTC.